The next 19 T cell receptor beta chains were all read from a single sample in a study of T-cell reconstitution after alpha-beta-depleted transplantation in children. Construction of the TCRbeta library involved unique molecular identifiers. MiXCR, run by TCRdb on the PCR reads, gives a single entry per CDR3 protein. The table lists hundreds of thousands of distinct CDR3 sequences, 15% to 20% of them singletons. The sample consisted of PBMCs from the stem cell graft donor, taken from the stem cell graft. All receptors come from a human donor who donated a stem cell graft to a child with acute lymphoblastic leukemia.

This clonotype was recorded at least ten times. The chain employs TRBV7-9 and TRBJ2-1; the D gene is possibly TRBD2 (5 bases). In germline, CDR1 is SEHNR, CDR2 FQNEAQ (reference sequence). Trimming left V 6 bases short and J 2 bases short, with 14 bases between. CDR3 length: 15 residues. For the CDR3, the DNA is TGTGCCAGCAGTCCCATAGCGTCAACCTACAATGAGCAGTTCTTC. Translating it yields CASSPIASTYNEQFF. Complete variable domain (other parts from reference TRBV7-9 and TRBJ2-1): DTGVSQNPRHKITKRGQNVTFRCDPISEHNRLYWYRQTLGQGPEFLTYFQNEAQLEKSRLLSDRFSAERPKGSFSTLEIQRTEQGDSAMYLCASSPIASTYNEQFFGPGTRLTVL.

The V and J genes are TRBV27 and TRBJ1-1; D perhaps matches TRBD1 (5 bases). Germline assignment: CDR1 MNHEY and CDR2 SMNVEV (reference sequence). CDR3 length equals 16 residues. V was cut by 4 bases and J by 1 base, with 16 bases left in between. The chain's CDR3 is CASSSLGDLWNTEAFF. DNA of the CDR3: TGTGCCAGCAGTTCCCTCGGGGACCTCTGGAACACTGAAGCTTTCTTT.

This clonotype appeared a few times. The genes are TRBV7-3 and TRBJ1-3; D is ambiguous. Germline CDR1 SGHTA, CDR2 FQGTGA. Between the trimmed V and J ends, which lost 8 bases and 4 bases, there was a span of 18 bases. The CDR3 spans 15 residues. CDR3 amino acids: CASSSDTTTGNTIYF. The CDR3 DNA reads TGTGCCAGCTCGTCCGACACGACGACCGGAAACACCATATATTTT.

This chain uses TRBV5-1 with TRBJ1-1; TRBD1 matches at 8 bases. Germline V gene lookup returns CDR1 SGHRS and CDR2 YFSETQ. V trimming: 1 base; J trimming: 7 bases; junction bases outside the gene matches: 18. CDR3 length: 18 residues. The CDR3 region is CASSLTGTGTPRQGEAFF. CDR3 nucleotide sequence: TGCGCCAGCAGCTTGACAGGGACAGGTACCCCCCGACAAGGTGAAGCTTTCTTT.

There are a few counts of this clonotype. The rearrangement uses TRBV12-3 or TRBV12-4 and TRBJ1-2; 9 bases fit TRBD1. With 5 bases clipped from V and 5 bases from J, the junction kept 6 bases outside the gene matches. This CDR3 comprises 14 residues. The CDR3 spells CASSGQGLNYGYTF. As DNA, the CDR3 is TGTGCCAGCAGTGGACAGGGGTTGAATTATGGCTACACCTTC.

Only a few counts were recorded for this clonotype. The V call is TRBV4-1, the J call TRBJ1-1, with 7 nucleotides matching TRBD1. Germline-derived CDR1 and CDR2 are MGHRA and YSYEKL. V trimming: 3 bases; J trimming: 0 bases; junction bases outside the gene matches: 4. This CDR3 comprises 15 residues. The CDR3 sequence: CASSQTTGMNTEAFF. Here the CDR3 DNA reads TGCGCCAGCAGCCAGACGACAGGGATGAACACTGAAGCTTTCTTT.

The rearrangement links TRBV7-9 to TRBJ1-2, with D possibly being TRBD1 (5 bases). CDR1 and CDR2 from the germline V gene are SEHNR and FQNEAQ (reference sequence). The CDR3 spans 14 residues. The V gene lost 5 bases and the J gene lost 4 bases, with 14 bases spanning the gap. CDR3 nucleotides: TGTGCCAGCAGCGCTGGGCGTGGGGGCTATGGCTACACCTTC. This translates into CASSAGRGGYGYTF.

V and J are TRBV7-9 and TRBJ2-7; TRBD1 is a possible D gene (6 bases). Trimming removed 5 bases from V and 5 bases from J, with 13 bases in between. CDR1 and CDR2 from the germline V gene are SEHNR and FQNEAQ (reference sequence). The CDR3 has 13 amino acids. The DNA for the CDR3 is TGTGCCAGCAGCGAACAGGGTTGGGACGAGCAGTACTTC. Protein sequence: CASSEQGWDEQYF.

The rearrangement joins TRBV9 to TRBJ2-7; TRBD1 agrees at 12 bases. Germline V lookup: CDR1 SGDLS, CDR2 YYNGEE. The CDR3 is made up of 18 amino acids. V lost 4 bases and J lost 5; bases outside the gene matches: 16. The CDR3 here is CASSPGGIGDRGLHEQYF. The CDR3, as DNA: TGTGCCAGCAGCCCAGGGGGGATAGGGGACAGGGGGCTCCACGAGCAGTACTTC.

This clonotype was detected only a few times. This chain connects TRBV5-1 to TRBJ2-1; 9 nucleotides match TRBD2. Germline values: CDR1 SGHRS, CDR2 YFSETQ. The CDR3 spans 16 residues. Unmatched junction bases numbered 13, after V lost 5 bases and J lost 7 bases. CDR3 loop: CASSLLGSGSTNEQFF. The CDR3 region has the DNA TGCGCCAGCAGTCTATTGGGTAGCGGGAGTACTAATGAGCAGTTCTTC.

The chain employs TRBV13 and TRBJ2-7, with D hard to call. V was cut by 0 bases and J by 5 bases, with 11 bases left in between. Germline V gene lookup returns CDR1 PRHDT and CDR2 FYEKMQ (reference sequence). The CDR3 covers 14 residues. The CDR3 region has the DNA TGTGCCAGCAGCTTAGGCTACGCGGCCGACGAGCAGTACTTC. It encodes CASSLGYAADEQYF.

This clonotype was seen a few times. The chain links TRBV12-3 or TRBV12-4 to TRBJ2-5; TRBD2 aligns across 10 bases. Trimming cost V 4 bases and J 5 bases; bases outside gene matches: 7. The CDR3 spans 15 residues. DNA for the CDR3: TGTGCCAGCAGTTATATGCTAGCGGGAGAGGAGACCCAGTACTTC. Residues: CASSYMLAGEETQYF.

Worth noting for this clonotype: A junction end diverges from the germline sequence, so it may reflect a read error. The CDR3 region is CASSTRGRGPF. CDR3 in DNA: TGTGCCAGCAGCACACGGGGGAGAGGCCCCTTC. The chain has TRBV7-9 and TRBJ1-2; D possibly corresponds to TRBD1 (5 bases). The CDR3 is 11 residues long. In germline, CDR1 is SEHNR, CDR2 FQNEAQ (reference sequence).

The rearrangement uses TRBV3-1 and TRBJ2-6, with D possibly being TRBD2 (5 bases). V dropped 3 bases and J dropped 0 bases, with 18 bases sitting between them. Per germline, CDR1 LGHDT and CDR2 YNNKEL (reference sequence). The CDR3 runs to 19 residues. The CDR3, as DNA: TGTGCCAGCAGCCATCCCCGGGGAGAGCGTGTCTCTGGGGCCAACGTCCTGACTTTC. Protein product: CASSHPRGERVSGANVLTF.

V is TRBV9 and J is TRBJ2-3; 8 bases align to TRBD2. This CDR3 contains 16 residues. V was clipped by 2 bases and J by 1 base; unmatched bases: 6. Germline V CDR1 and CDR2: SGDLS, YYNGEE. This CDR3 is CASSVGGAIGTDTQYF. The CDR3 DNA is TGTGCCAGCAGCGTCGGGGGGGCTATTGGCACAGATACGCAGTATTTT.

CDR3 loop: CASSRSPGSDTQYF. CDR3 nucleotide sequence: TGCGCCAGCAGCCGAAGTCCAGGTTCAGATACGCAGTATTTT. The chain is built from TRBV4-1 and TRBJ2-3; D is unclear. The CDR3 spans 14 residues. Per germline, CDR1 MGHRA and CDR2 YSYEKL. Trimming removed 4 bases from V and 4 bases from J, with 12 bases in between.

The rearrangement joins TRBV7-9 to TRBJ2-1; no definite D call. Germline CDR1 SEHNR, CDR2 FQNEAQ (reference sequence). CDR3 length: 13 residues. V lost 5 bases and J lost 7, with 12 bases in between. The CDR3 bases are TGTGCCAGCAGCCCGGGCGTAATGAATGAGCAGTTCTTC. It is translated as CASSPGVMNEQFF.

This clonotype has only a few counts. The chain is built from TRBV5-1 and TRBJ2-7; TRBD1 aligns across 10 bases. From germline, CDR1 is SGHRS and CDR2 YFSETQ. This CDR3 contains 15 residues. V was clipped by 0 bases and J by 6 bases; unmatched bases: 6. The DNA for the CDR3 is TGCGCCAGCAGCTTGGCAGGGACAGGGGTCCGCGAGCAGTACTTC. Translated, it gives CASSLAGTGVREQYF. Full variable domain (missing parts from reference TRBV5-1 and TRBJ2-7): KAGVTQTPRYLIKTRGQQVTLSCSPISGHRSVSWYQQTPGQGLQFLFEYFSETQRNKGNFPGRFSGRQFSNSRSEMNVSTLELGDSALYLCASSLAGTGVREQYFGPGTRLTVT.

The gene calls are TRBV14 and TRBJ2-7, with D unresolved. V lost 0 bases, J lost 4 bases, and 10 bases lay in between. The length of the CDR3 is 14 residues. CDR1 SGHDN and CDR2 FVKESK come from the germline V gene. The CDR3 DNA is TGTGCCAGCAGCCAAGATCTTCGATTTTACGAGCAGTACTTC. It yields the protein CASSQDLRFYEQYF.